These T cell receptor beta chains were read from a single sample in a study of early T cells in non-severe SARS-CoV-2 infection. One entry per CDR3 protein results from TCRdb running MiXCR on the 5' RACE reads. The sample has 32,000 or so distinct CDR3 sequences, under 8% seen once; the top ten hold 5% to 6.5%. The sample taken for sequencing was whole blood. All receptors come from an adult who was a healthcare worker with PCR-confirmed SARS-CoV-2 infection or an uninfected control (not recorded which). CDR3s include the opening cysteine and the closing phenylalanine or tryptophan. The D gene is left open where the match is weak. Not every row has a clone size; where given, it reads once, few, many or a size class.

j_call d_call v_call clone_size cdr3_aa cdr3_nt
TRBJ2-5 - TRBV6-1 - CASSDTGNQYF TGTGCCAGCAGTGATACAGGGAACCAGTACTTC
TRBJ2-4 - TRBV3-2 - CASSQDGDKNIQYF TGTGCCAGCAGCCAAGACGGGGACAAGAACATTCAGTACTTC
TRBJ2-3 - TRBV11-2 few CASSSKDTQYF TGTGCCAGCAGCTCGAAAGATACGCAGTATTTT
TRBJ1-1 TRBD1 TRBV10-2 few CASSWRGTGRTAFF TGCGCCAGCAGTTGGCGTGGGACAGGGCGAACGGCTTTCTTT
TRBJ1-2 - TRBV20-1 many CSASHTRGYGYTF TGCAGTGCTTCCCACACTCGGGGTTATGGCTACACCTTC
TRBJ2-5 - TRBV4-1 - CASSHRPDAQETQYF TGCGCCAGCAGCCATCGTCCGGACGCACAAGAGACCCAGTACTTC
TRBJ2-7 - TRBV5-1 many CASSPRGAYEQYF TGCGCCAGCAGCCCAAGGGGGGCCTACGAGCAGTACTTC
TRBJ2-6 - TRBV19 - CASSIDPNPSSGANVLTF TGTGCCAGTAGTATAGATCCAAACCCCAGCTCTGGGGCCAACGTCCTGACTTTC
TRBJ2-5 - TRBV30 many CAWSTRPGAGGTQYF TGCGCCTGGAGTACCAGACCCGGGGCCGGGGGGACCCAGTACTTC
TRBJ2-5 - TRBV12-3/TRBV12-4 many CASSFSGLGETQYF TGTGCCAGCAGTTTCTCGGGGCTGGGGGAGACCCAGTACTTC
TRBJ2-4 TRBD1 TRBV4-1 many CASRPNRGSNIQYF TGCGCCAGCAGACCCAACAGGGGGTCTAACATTCAGTACTTC
TRBJ2-7 - TRBV20-1 few CSVPSDSGEQYF TGCAGTGTCCCTAGCGACTCTGGCGAGCAGTACTTC
TRBJ1-1 - TRBV20-1 few CSAKEGPMNTEAFF TGCAGTGCTAAGGAGGGGCCGATGAACACTGAAGCTTTCTTT
TRBJ1-3 - TRBV10-2 - CASQVLSGNTIYF TGCGCCAGCCAAGTTCTATCTGGAAACACCATATATTTT
TRBJ2-1 - TRBV4-3 - CASSQGRGSYNEQFF TGCGCCAGCAGCCAAGGTAGGGGATCCTACAATGAGCAGTTCTTC
TRBJ2-1 - TRBV5-4 many CASLDPRGSGNEQFF TGTGCCAGCTTGGATCCCAGGGGAAGCGGGAATGAGCAGTTCTTC
TRBJ1-6 TRBD1 TRBV20-1 many CSAPVTGTGQSPLHF TGCAGTGCTCCGGTGACCGGGACAGGCCAATCACCCCTCCACTTT
TRBJ2-2 - TRBV6-2/TRBV6-3 - CASSYGSHTGELFF TGTGCCAGCAGTTACGGGAGTCACACCGGGGAGCTGTTTTTT
TRBJ2-1 TRBD2 TRBV7-2 - CASSLGLAANNEQFF TGTGCCAGCAGTTTAGGACTAGCGGCAAACAATGAGCAGTTCTTC
TRBJ2-1 TRBD2 TRBV5-5 many CASSLVLAGVNEQFF TGTGCCAGCAGCTTGGTACTAGCGGGAGTTAATGAGCAGTTCTTC
TRBJ2-5 - TRBV4-2 many CASSQVTRAETQYF TGTGCCAGCAGCCAAGTTACTAGGGCGGAGACCCAGTACTTC
TRBJ1-3 - TRBV5-4 many CASSSTGSSGNTIYF TGTGCCAGCAGTTCGACCGGGAGCTCTGGAAACACCATATATTTT
TRBJ2-3 TRBD2 TRBV7-3 many CASSLTSGSRDTQYF TGTGCCAGCAGCTTAACTAGCGGGAGTCGTGATACGCAGTATTTT
TRBJ1-4 TRBD1 TRBV18 many CASSRTGVDVSTNEKLFF TGTGCCAGCTCACGGACAGGGGTCGACGTCTCAACTAATGAAAAACTGTTTTTT
TRBJ2-2 - TRBV19 - CASSIAGLYTGELFF TGTGCCAGTAGTATAGCGGGCTTATACACCGGGGAGCTGTTTTTT
TRBJ2-1 - TRBV4-2 many CASSPTGFGNEQFF TGTGCCAGCAGCCCTACAGGGTTCGGCAATGAGCAGTTCTTC
TRBJ2-7 TRBD2 TRBV20-1 many CSARDLQREPYEQYF TGCAGTGCTAGAGATTTGCAGCGGGAGCCCTACGAGCAGTACTTC
TRBJ1-2 - TRBV3-1 - CASSRRNYGYTF TGTGCCAGCAGCCGGCGGAACTATGGCTACACCTTC
TRBJ1-1 - TRBV27 many CASSRNMNTEAFF TGTGCCAGCAGCCGCAACATGAACACTGAAGCTTTCTTT
TRBJ2-6 - TRBV7-2 few CASSLAREANVLTF TGTGCCAGCAGCCTAGCTCGGGAGGCCAACGTCCTGACTTTC
TRBJ1-1 - TRBV18 many CASSSTGTAEAFF TGTGCCAGCTCCTCGACCGGGACCGCCGAAGCTTTCTTT
TRBJ2-3 TRBD2 TRBV7-3 many CASSSPPGGSRADTQYF TGTGCCAGCAGTTCCCCCCCCGGCGGGAGCCGGGCAGATACGCAGTATTTT
TRBJ2-7 TRBD2 TRBV24-1 many CATSDAGTSGSGHEQYF TGTGCCACCAGTGATGCCGGGACTAGCGGGAGTGGGCACGAGCAGTACTTC
TRBJ2-2 TRBD2 TRBV7-6 - CASSLGGGLAVTGELFF TGTGCCAGCAGCTTAGGGGGAGGACTAGCAGTCACCGGGGAGCTGTTTTTT
TRBJ2-1 TRBD2 TRBV7-7 - CASSQGLAGPYNEQFF TGTGCCAGCAGCCAGGGACTAGCGGGACCCTACAATGAGCAGTTCTTC
TRBJ2-3 - TRBV20-1 many CSASRGVADTQYF TGCAGTGCTAGTAGGGGAGTTGCAGATACGCAGTATTTT
TRBJ1-1 - TRBV5-1 many CASSSTWDGLEAFF TGCGCCAGCAGCTCTACCTGGGACGGACTCGAAGCTTTCTTT
TRBJ2-1 - TRBV11-2 - CASRLGNWNEQFF TGTGCCAGCAGGTTGGGGAACTGGAATGAGCAGTTCTTC
TRBJ1-2 - TRBV29-1 - CSVEDPEGRYGYTF TGCAGCGTTGAAGATCCCGAGGGACGCTATGGCTACACCTTC
TRBJ1-1 - TRBV5-6 many CASSHLAWGTEAFF TGTGCCAGCAGCCACCTTGCCTGGGGAACTGAAGCTTTCTTT
TRBJ2-1 TRBD2 TRBV20-1 many CSARDLAGDGHEQFF TGCAGTGCTAGAGACTTAGCGGGAGATGGACATGAGCAGTTCTTC
TRBJ2-1 - TRBV2 few CASSEAKRSSYNEQFF TGTGCCAGCAGTGAAGCTAAGCGTAGCTCCTACAATGAGCAGTTCTTC
TRBJ1-3 - TRBV18 many CASSPQGDRIYAGNTIYF TGTGCCAGCTCACCACAGGGTGACAGAATATATGCTGGAAACACCATATATTTT
TRBJ2-3 TRBD2 TRBV5-1 many CASRSGTSGTDTQYF TGCGCCAGCCGCTCCGGGACTAGTGGGACAGATACGCAGTATTTT
TRBJ1-1 - TRBV7-9 - CASSFQMGDTEAFF TGTGCCAGCAGCTTCCAGATGGGAGACACTGAAGCTTTCTTT
TRBJ1-1 - TRBV20-1 few CSARLNTEAFF TGCAGCGCTAGGCTGAACACTGAAGCTTTCTTT
TRBJ2-3 - TRBV3-1 many CASSQRPISGGGADTQYF TGTGCCAGCAGCCAGAGGCCGATCTCTGGCGGAGGGGCAGATACGCAGTATTTT
TRBJ2-3 TRBD2 TRBV28 - CASSLNSGGSGNTQYF TGTGCCAGCAGTTTAAATAGCGGGGGGTCCGGGAATACGCAGTATTTT
TRBJ2-1 - TRBV20-1 - CSAEGFWGSVFGEQFF TGCAGTGCCGAAGGCTTCTGGGGGAGTGTCTTCGGGGAGCAGTTCTTC
TRBJ2-1 - TRBV14 few CASSQALQRYNEQFF TGTGCCAGCAGCCAAGCGTTACAGCGGTACAATGAGCAGTTCTTC
TRBJ2-7 - TRBV5-5 many CASSLADGSSYEQYF TGTGCCAGCAGCTTGGCCGATGGGTCGTCCTACGAGCAGTACTTC
TRBJ2-7 - TRBV7-3 few CASSLIGTGSYEQYF TGTGCCAGCAGCTTAATCGGGACTGGATCCTACGAGCAGTACTTC
TRBJ2-4 TRBD2 TRBV28 many CASRYGLARRGTKNIQYF TGTGCCAGCAGGTATGGACTAGCGAGGAGGGGGACCAAAAACATTCAGTACTTC
TRBJ1-2 TRBD1 TRBV27 many CASSFSGTGYDGYTF TGTGCCAGCAGTTTTTCCGGGACAGGTTACGATGGCTACACCTTC
TRBJ2-1 - TRBV18 many CASSSLQGDEQFF TGTGCCAGCTCATCTCTACAGGGAGATGAGCAGTTCTTC
TRBJ1-5 - TRBV20-1 many CSARGGGRNQPQHF TGCAGTGCTAGAGGGGGCGGTCGCAATCAGCCCCAGCATTTT
TRBJ2-4 - TRBV7-2 many CASSLGSRAKNIQYF TGTGCCAGCAGCTTAGGGTCGAGGGCCAAAAACATTCAGTACTTC
TRBJ1-2 - TRBV7-2 many CASSIPTERHGYTF TGTGCCAGCAGCATCCCCACAGAAAGGCACGGCTACACCTTC
TRBJ2-4 - TRBV20-1 many CSARDPGKNIQYF TGCAGTGCTAGAGATCCGGGGAAAAACATTCAGTACTTC